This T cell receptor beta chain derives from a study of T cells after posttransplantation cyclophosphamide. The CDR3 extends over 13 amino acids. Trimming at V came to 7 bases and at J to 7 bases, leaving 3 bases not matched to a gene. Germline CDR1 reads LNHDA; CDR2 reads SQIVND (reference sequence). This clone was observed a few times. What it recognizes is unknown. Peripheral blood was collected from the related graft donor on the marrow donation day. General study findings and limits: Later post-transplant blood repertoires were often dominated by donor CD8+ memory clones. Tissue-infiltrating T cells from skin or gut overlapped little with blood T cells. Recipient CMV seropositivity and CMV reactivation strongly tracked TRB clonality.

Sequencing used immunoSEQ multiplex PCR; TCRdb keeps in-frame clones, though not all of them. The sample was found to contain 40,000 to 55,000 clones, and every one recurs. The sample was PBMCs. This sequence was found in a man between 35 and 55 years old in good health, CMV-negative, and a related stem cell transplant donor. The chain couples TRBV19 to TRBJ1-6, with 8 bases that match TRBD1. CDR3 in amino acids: CASTTGENSPLHF. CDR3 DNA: TGTGCCAGTACGACAGGGGAAAATTCACCCCTCCACTTT. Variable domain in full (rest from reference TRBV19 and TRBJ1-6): DGGITQSPKYLFRKEGQNVTLSCEQNLNHDAMYWYRQDPGQGLRLIYYSQIVNDFQKGDIAEGYSVSREKKESFPLTVTSAQKNPTAFYLCASTTGENSPLHFGNGTRLTVT.